One sample yielded the 21 T cell receptor beta chains listed below, sequenced in a study of stem cell transplantation in POMP-related autoinflammatory disease (dated by TCRdb to the early 2020s). The method was the immunoSEQ multiplex PCR assay. TCRdb obtained this table from immuneACCESS and retained in-frame rearrangements with V and J assigned. These tables miss some clones; where compared with another copy, unresolved V genes account for less than half of the shortfall, and the remainder is unexplained. The sample table lists about 6,900 clones, over 80% of them with a count of one. Jointly, the top ten make up over 3.5% of the sample. The specimen sequenced was a CXCR5-defined cell subset from PBMCs. Receptors were obtained from a human donor in good health.

The chain joins TRBV6-1 to TRBJ2-5; TRBD1 might be the D (6 bases). This CDR3 comprises 14 residues. Germline V CDR1 and CDR2: MNHNS, SASEGT. Trimming stripped 2 bases from V and 5 bases from J, with 12 bases between. For the CDR3, the DNA is TGTGCCAGCAGTGAACGGCAGGGGCTGGAGACCCAGTACTTC. Translating it yields CASSERQGLETQYF.

V and J are TRBV5-8 and TRBJ2-3; 10 bases line up with TRBD1. Germline V lookup: CDR1 SGHTS, CDR2 YDEGEE. With V trimmed by 10 bases and J by 4 bases, 9 bases remained unmatched. The CDR3 has 14 residues. The CDR3 region is CAGLWTGGADTQYF. In DNA, the CDR3 is TGTGCCGGGCTTTGGACAGGGGGTGCAGATACGCAGTATTTT.

This clone was counted only a few times. In nucleotides, the CDR3 is TGTGCCAGCAGGGAAGGACAGGGAGGGCAATACGAGCAGTACTTC. Translating gives CASREGQGGQYEQYF. The chain joins TRBV6-4 to TRBJ2-7, with D maybe TRBD1 (8 bases). The germline V and J ends were trimmed by 6 bases and 4 bases, with 19 bases remaining between them. Germline loops: CDR1 MRHNA, CDR2 SNTAGT. The CDR3 loop spans 15 amino acids.

The chain employs TRBV25-1 and TRBJ2-7; D may match TRBD1 or TRBD2 (5 bases each). The CDR3 length is 15 residues. Germline lookup yields CDR1 MGHDK and CDR2 SYGVNS. V lost 4 bases and J lost 0, with 13 bases in between. CDR3 in DNA: TGTGCCAGCAGTGGAGGGGCCCTTAGCTCCTACGAGCAGTACTTC. Translating it yields CASSGGALSSYEQYF.

The chain joins TRBV4-2 to TRBJ2-3; TRBD2 matches at 9 bases. CDR3 size: 15 residues. From germline, CDR1 is LGHNA and CDR2 YNFKEQ. V was clipped by 0 bases and J by 6 bases; unmatched bases: 4. The CDR3: CASSQDRAGGDTQYF. CDR3 nucleotide sequence: TGTGCCAGCAGCCAAGACCGAGCGGGGGGCGATACGCAGTATTTT.

The chain couples TRBV19 to TRBJ2-3; D is unclear. The V and J ends lost 1 base and 5 bases respectively, with 7 bases between them. CDR3 length equals 13 residues. Looked up from germline, CDR1 is LNHDA and CDR2 is SQIVND (reference sequence). In DNA, the CDR3 is TGTGCCAGTAGTATAGGTTGGGGAGATACGCAGTATTTT. It codes for CASSIGWGDTQYF. The variable domain in full, with the rest retrieved from reference TRBV19 and TRBJ2-3, is DGGITQSPKYLFRKEGQNVTLSCEQNLNHDAMYWYRQDPGQGLRLIYYSQIVNDFQKGDIAEGYSVSREKKESFPLTVTSAQKNPTAFYLCASSIGWGDTQYFGPGTRLTVL.

The chain joins TRBV5-1 to TRBJ2-1, with D perhaps TRBD1 (5 bases). Trimming removed 1 base at V and 0 bases at J, with 11 bases between. The CDR3 runs to 16 residues. The germline gives CDR1 SGHRS, CDR2 YFSETQ. The CDR3 sequence is CASSLWGSHSYNEQFF. The CDR3 DNA reads TGCGCCAGCAGCTTGTGGGGCAGCCACTCCTACAATGAGCAGTTCTTC.

This rearrangement joins TRBV2 to TRBJ1-6; 7 bases agree with TRBD1. The CDR3 spans 13 residues. V lost 9 bases and J lost 10; bases outside the gene matches: 9. Germline assignment: CDR1 SNHLY and CDR2 FYNNEI. The CDR3 coding sequence is TGTGCCAGGGGGTATGACAGGGACTCACCCCTCCACTTT. Its translation is CARGYDRDSPLHF.

This clone was seen more than once but under ten times. The chain employs TRBV7-9 and TRBJ1-2; the match to TRBD1 covers 9 bases. This CDR3 has 13 residues. Germline lookup yields CDR1 SEHNR and CDR2 FQNEAQ (reference sequence). Trimming at V came to 1 base and at J to 8 bases, leaving 2 bases not matched to a gene. CDR3 coding DNA: TGTGCCAGCAGCTTAGGGACAGGGGTCGGCTACACCTTC. Translated, it gives CASSLGTGVGYTF. Complete variable domain (other parts from reference TRBV7-9 and TRBJ1-2): DTGVSQNPRHKITKRGQNVTFRCDPISEHNRLYWYRQTLGQGPEFLTYFQNEAQLEKSRLLSDRFSAERPKGSFSTLEIQRTEQGDSAMYLCASSLGTGVGYTFGSGTRLTVV.

This clone was found once. The gene calls are TRBV4-1 and TRBJ2-1, with D maybe TRBD1 (7 bases). Germline V gene lookup returns CDR1 MGHRA and CDR2 YSYEKL. The length of the CDR3 is 16 residues. Trimming stripped 4 bases from V and 7 bases from J, with 20 bases between. CDR3 in DNA: TGCGCCAGCAGCCCCATCCCCAGGGGGGCGGAGAATGAGCAGTTCTTC. Amino acid sequence: CASSPIPRGAENEQFF.

This clone occurred once. The rearrangement joins TRBV30 to TRBJ2-3; 7 bases fit TRBD1. The germline V gene has CDR1 GTSNPN and CDR2 SVGIG (reference sequence). This CDR3 is built from 15 residues. The junction had 7 bases not matched to a gene; V was cut back by 4 bases and J by 0 bases. The CDR3 DNA reads TGTGCCTGGAACCCCCTGGACAGGAGCACAGATACGCAGTATTTT. This sequence encodes CAWNPLDRSTDTQYF.

CDR3 sequence: CATSPGTSDSSYEQYF. CDR3 DNA sequence: TGTGCCACCAGCCCGGGGACTAGCGATAGCTCCTACGAGCAGTACTTC. The chain uses TRBV15 and TRBJ2-7, with TRBD2 identical over 10 bases. The CDR3 runs 16 residues. Germline CDR1 and CDR2: LNHNV and YYDKDF (reference sequence). V lost 5 bases to trimming and J lost 0 bases; unmatched junction nucleotides: 7.

The chain joins TRBV11-2 to TRBJ2-3; the D gene is possibly TRBD2 (5 bases). The CDR3 covers 14 residues. Trimming removed 5 bases from V and 1 base from J, with 10 bases in between. From germline, CDR1 is SGHAT and CDR2 FQNNGV. The CDR3 nucleotides are TGTGCCAGCAGCGTCTGGCGGGGCACAGATACGCAGTATTTT. It yields the protein CASSVWRGTDTQYF.

CDR3 coding DNA: TGCGCCAGCAGCCAAGACAGGGTCTCCACCGGGGAGCTGTTTTTT. Protein: CASSQDRVSTGELFF. The chain uses TRBV4-1 and TRBJ2-2; D possibly corresponds to TRBD1 (5 bases). The V gene lost 0 bases and the J gene lost 4 bases, with 9 bases spanning the gap. This CDR3 comprises 15 residues. The V gene's germline CDR1 is MGHRA and CDR2 YSYEKL.

The chain joins TRBV11-2 to TRBJ2-6, with TRBD1 identical over 10 bases. The V gene's germline CDR1 is SGHAT and CDR2 FQNNGV. This CDR3 is built from 17 residues. Trimming took 6 bases from V and 1 from J; bases not matched to a gene: 6. The CDR3 bases are TGTGCCAGCAGTCAAGGGGACAGGGGATCTGGGGCCAACGTCCTGACTTTC. It yields the protein CASSQGDRGSGANVLTF.

This clone was seen a single time. This rearrangement joins TRBV5-8 to TRBJ2-3, with a tentative D call TRBD1 (6 bases). V was shortened by 5 bases and J by 1 base, with 20 bases between the two germline ends. Germline V CDR1 and CDR2: SGHTS, YDEGEE. The CDR3 totals 17 residues. Here the CDR3 reads CASRPGPTGIGTDTQYF. In nucleotides, the CDR3 is TGTGCCAGCAGACCGGGCCCCACAGGGATCGGCACAGATACGCAGTATTTT.

The rearrangement joins TRBV5-5 to TRBJ2-5; D not certain. The germline CDR1 and CDR2 sequences are SGHKS and YYEKEE (reference sequence). The CDR3 contains 14 residues. Trimming left V 1 base short and J 3 bases short, with 10 bases between. CDR3 protein: CASSLLYGKETQYF. For the CDR3, the DNA is TGTGCCAGCAGCTTGCTATACGGAAAAGAGACCCAGTACTTC.

The rearrangement uses TRBV6-1 and TRBJ2-7; no firm D call. V lost 2 bases, J lost 5 bases, and 16 bases lay in between. Germline CDR1 and CDR2: MNHNS and SASEGT. The CDR3 has 15 amino acids. CDR3 in amino acids: CASSESSSTPNEQYF. In DNA form, the CDR3 reads TGTGCCAGCAGTGAATCATCCAGTACACCAAACGAGCAGTACTTC.

The rearrangement links TRBV19 to TRBJ1-1; D may be TRBD1 (6 bases). The CDR3 totals 14 residues. The germline V gene has CDR1 LNHDA and CDR2 SQIVND (reference sequence). Trimming cost V 4 bases and J 4 bases, with 13 bases left between them. CDR3 in amino acids: CASSKKQGLTEAFF. The CDR3 nucleotides read TGTGCCAGTAGTAAAAAACAGGGCCTCACTGAAGCTTTCTTT.

The V gene is TRBV7-2, the J gene TRBJ2-5, with D possibly matching TRBD2 (5 bases). Trimming took 3 bases from V and 5 from J, leaving 7 bases between them. CDR3 length: 12 amino acids. Germline values: CDR1 SGHTA, CDR2 FQGNSA. Written as DNA, the CDR3 is TGTGCCAGCAGCTTCCGAGGGGAGACCCAGTACTTC. Its translation is CASSFRGETQYF.

The chain joins TRBV5-1 to TRBJ2-5; 12 bases are shared with TRBD1. Trimming cost V 3 bases and J 6 bases; bases outside gene matches: 9. CDR1 is SGHRS and CDR2 is YFSETQ in the germline V gene. CDR3 length: 16 amino acids. The CDR3 protein is CASSWTTGQGAKTQYF. DNA for the CDR3: TGCGCCAGCAGCTGGACAACGGGACAGGGGGCGAAGACCCAGTACTTC.